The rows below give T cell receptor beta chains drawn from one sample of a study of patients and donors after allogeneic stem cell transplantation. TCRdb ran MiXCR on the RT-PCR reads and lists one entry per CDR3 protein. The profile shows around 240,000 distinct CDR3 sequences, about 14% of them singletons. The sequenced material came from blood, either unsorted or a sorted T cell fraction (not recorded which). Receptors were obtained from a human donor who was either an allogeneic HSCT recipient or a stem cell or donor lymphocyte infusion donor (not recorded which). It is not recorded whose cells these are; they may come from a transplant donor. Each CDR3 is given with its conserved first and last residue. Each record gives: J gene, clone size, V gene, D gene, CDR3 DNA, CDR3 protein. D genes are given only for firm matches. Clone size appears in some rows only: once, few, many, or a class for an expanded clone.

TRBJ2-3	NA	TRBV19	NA	TGTGCCAGTACGGAGGGTCGAGATACGCAGTATTTT	CASTEGRDTQYF
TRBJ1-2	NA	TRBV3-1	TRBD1	TGTGCCAGCAGCCAACTGGACAGGCCCTATGGCTACACCTTC	CASSQLDRPYGYTF
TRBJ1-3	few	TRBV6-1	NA	TGTGCCAGCAGTGAACAAGGGTCGTCTGGAAACACCATATATTTT	CASSEQGSSGNTIYF
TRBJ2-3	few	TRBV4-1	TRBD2	TGCGCCAGCAGCCTGAGCGGGAGGGGTACAGATACGCAGTATTTT	CASSLSGRGTDTQYF
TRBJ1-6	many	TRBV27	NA	TGTGCCAGCAGTTTGGGGGGTAATAATTCACCCCTCCACTTT	CASSLGGNNSPLHF
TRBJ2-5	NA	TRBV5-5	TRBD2	TGTGCCAGCACTTACGGAGCGGGGTCTGAGACCCAGTACTTC	CASTYGAGSETQYF
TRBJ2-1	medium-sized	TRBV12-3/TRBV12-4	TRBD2	TGTGCCAGCAGCGACCCCGGGACTACCACCTACAATGAGCAGTTCTTC	CASSDPGTTTYNEQFF
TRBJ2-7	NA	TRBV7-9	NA	TGTGCCAGCAGCTTAGAAGGGACGGCAAGGGGCTACGAGCAGTACTTC	CASSLEGTARGYEQYF
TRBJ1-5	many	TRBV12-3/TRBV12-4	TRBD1	TGTGCCAGCAGCATGACAGGGGGCCGCAATCAGCCCCAGCATTTT	CASSMTGGRNQPQHF
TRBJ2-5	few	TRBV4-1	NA	TGCGCCAGCAGCCAAGGATCGGTACCCTGGGGAGAGACCCAGTACTTC	CASSQGSVPWGETQYF
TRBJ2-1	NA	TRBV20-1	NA	TGCAGCTGGGCTGTGGGTGAGCAGTTCTTC	CSWAVGEQFF
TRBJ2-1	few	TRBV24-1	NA	TGTGCCACCAGTGAGGCAGGGCTGAATGCTGAGCAGTTCTTC	CATSEAGLNAEQFF
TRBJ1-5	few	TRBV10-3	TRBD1	TGTGCCATCAGTGGGCGACAGGGACCCAATCAGCCCCAGCATTTT	CAISGRQGPNQPQHF
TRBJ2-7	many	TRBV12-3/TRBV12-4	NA	TGTGCCAGCAGTCGACAGTTTTACGAGCAGTACTTC	CASSRQFYEQYF
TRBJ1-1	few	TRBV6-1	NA	TGTGCCAGCAGTGAGACAGCCGACACTGAAGCTTTCTTT	CASSETADTEAFF
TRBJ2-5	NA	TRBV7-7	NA	TGTGCCAGCAGCTTAGGGACGCAAAAGGGGGAGACCCAGTACTTC	CASSLGTQKGETQYF
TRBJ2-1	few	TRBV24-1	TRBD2	TGTGCCACCAGTGATCAGCGGGAGTCTCTTAGTGAGCAGTTCTTC	CATSDQRESLSEQFF
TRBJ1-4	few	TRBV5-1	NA	TGCGCCAGCAGCTGGTCCGGCGTTAATGAAAAACTGTTTTTT	CASSWSGVNEKLFF
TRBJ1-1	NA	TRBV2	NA	TGTGCCAGCAGCCTCAACGGGAACACTGAAGCTTTCTTT	CASSLNGNTEAFF